These 19 T cell receptor beta chains share one sample of origin, sequenced in a study of blood T cell repertoires in COVID-19. Profiled with immunoSEQ multiplex PCR; TCRdb holds only in-frame clones, not every one. In the table there are around 130,000 clones, about 89% of which are singletons. Sequenced material: peripheral blood. The receptors were gathered from a man between 45 and 60 years old with active or convalescent COVID-19.

CDR3 in amino acids: CASRGDRGNEKLFF. CDR3 bases: TGCGCCAGCAGGGGGGACAGGGGTAATGAAAAACTGTTTTTT. This chain uses TRBV10-1 with TRBJ1-4; 10 nucleotides align to TRBD1. Unmatched junction bases numbered 2, after V lost 6 bases and J lost 4 bases. The length of the CDR3 is 14 residues. The germline V gene has CDR1 WNHNN and CDR2 SYGVQD (reference sequence).

This chain connects TRBV28 to TRBJ2-5; TRBD1 aligns across 8 bases. Germline CDR1 reads MDHEN; CDR2 reads SYDVKM. Trimming cost V 7 bases and J 3 bases; bases outside gene matches: 13. The CDR3 runs 16 residues. DNA for the CDR3: TGTGCCAGCACTAAAAGGGTAGGACAGGGAGAAGAGACCCAGTACTTC. It specifies CASTKRVGQGEETQYF.

V is TRBV7-2 and J is TRBJ2-5; 10 nucleotides match TRBD1. The CDR3 runs to 15 residues. CDR1 is SGHTA, CDR2 FQGNSA, per germline. V lost 4 bases, J lost 5 bases, and 7 bases stayed unmatched. The CDR3: CASSYPGTGDETQYF. The CDR3 region has the DNA TGTGCCAGCAGCTACCCCGGGACAGGGGATGAGACCCAGTACTTC.

This chain uses TRBV7-7 with TRBJ2-3, with 10 bases fitting TRBD2. The germline CDR1 and CDR2 sequences are SSHAT and FNYEAQ (reference sequence). This CDR3 is built from 14 residues. V was pared by 4 bases and J by 4 bases, with 2 bases of the junction left unmatched. The CDR3 nucleotides read TGTGCCAGCAGCTCGGGGACTAGCGCAGATACGCAGTATTTT. This codes for CASSSGTSADTQYF.

This clone appeared a single time. The chain employs TRBV24-1 and TRBJ2-5, with TRBD1 matching over 8 bases. This CDR3 is built from 15 residues. The germline V gene has CDR1 KGHDR and CDR2 SFDVKD. V lost 4 bases, J lost 5 bases, and 8 bases stayed unmatched. CDR3 in amino acids: CATSDGRGLGETQYF. In DNA form, the CDR3 reads TGTGCCACCAGTGACGGCAGGGGGCTTGGGGAGACCCAGTACTTC.

This clone has only one observation. The chain has TRBV18 and TRBJ1-2, with 9 positions matching TRBD1. With 2 bases clipped from V and 4 bases from J, the junction kept 5 bases outside the gene matches. There are 15 residues in the CDR3. Per the germline V gene, CDR1 is KGHSH and CDR2 is LQKENI. The CDR3 sequence: CASSPGTGIGYGYTF. The CDR3 DNA sequence: TGTGCCAGCTCACCAGGGACAGGGATTGGCTATGGCTACACCTTC.

Points on this clone: Other nucleotide sequences in the sample specify the same CDR3. The chain recombines TRBV6-5 with TRBJ2-3; D unclear. Germline assignment: CDR1 MNHEY and CDR2 SVGAGI. This CDR3 contains 14 residues. Trimming took 2 bases from V and 3 from J, leaving 9 bases between them. This CDR3 is CASSYSRGTDTQYF. The CDR3 DNA follows: TGTGCCAGCAGTTACAGTCGAGGAACAGATACGCAGTATTTT.

This clone was detected only once. The V and J genes are TRBV2 and TRBJ1-1, with TRBD1 matching over 8 bases. CDR1 and CDR2 from the germline V gene are SNHLY and FYNNEI. The trim removed 6 bases at V and 8 bases at J, leaving 8 bases unmatched. This CDR3 has 13 amino acids. The CDR3 coding sequence is TGTGCCAGCAGGGTGACAGGGGCGACGGAAGCTTTCTTT. This translates into CASRVTGATEAFF.

The rearrangement uses TRBV5-4 and TRBJ2-3; 14 nucleotides agree with TRBD2. After removal of 0 bases from V and 4 bases from J, the junction contained 1 base not matched to a gene. In germline, CDR1 is SGHNT, CDR2 YYREEE (reference sequence). The CDR3 is 16 amino acids. CDR3 region: CASSLGTSGGPDTQYF. The DNA of the CDR3 is TGTGCCAGCAGCTTGGGGACTAGCGGGGGGCCAGATACGCAGTATTTT.

The gene calls are TRBV27 and TRBJ1-5; TRBD1 matches 9 bases. Trimming took 4 bases from V and 3 from J; bases not matched to a gene: 7. This CDR3 spans 16 amino acids. Germline CDR1 MNHEY, CDR2 SMNVEV (reference sequence). The CDR3 DNA follows: TGTGCCAGCAGTTACCCGGACAGGGGATTCAATCAGCCCCAGCATTTT. It translates to CASSYPDRGFNQPQHF.

This chain links TRBV10-1 with TRBJ2-7; TRBD2 might be the D (5 bases). Germline CDR1 reads WNHNN; CDR2 reads SYGVQD (reference sequence). The CDR3 loop spans 13 amino acids. Trimming cost V 0 bases and J 2 bases, with 5 bases left between them. The CDR3 sequence: CASSESGTYEQYF. CDR3 coding DNA: TGCGCCAGCAGTGAGTCCGGGACCTACGAGCAGTACTTC.

The CDR3 DNA sequence: TGTGCCACCAGCAGAGGACAGACAGGAGCTTACGAGCAGTACTTC. This encodes CATSRGQTGAYEQYF. The chain joins TRBV15 to TRBJ2-7; D is possibly TRBD1 (6 bases). CDR3 size: 15 residues. The germline V gene encodes CDR1 LNHNV and CDR2 YYDKDF (reference sequence). With 1 base removed from V and 4 bases from J, the gap between germline ends came to 14 bases.

This clone was recorded once. The chain joins TRBV10-3 to TRBJ1-6; no definite D call. In germline, CDR1 is ENHRY, CDR2 SYGVKD. V dropped 0 bases and J dropped 5 bases, with 5 bases sitting between them. The CDR3 contains 14 residues. This CDR3 is CAISESADNSPLHF. CDR3 in DNA: TGTGCCATCAGTGAGTCGGCCGATAATTCACCCCTCCACTTT.

This clone was recorded once. This chain joins TRBV19 and TRBJ2-7; 7 bases agree with TRBD1. Unmatched junction bases numbered 15, after V lost 7 bases and J lost 3 bases. The CDR3 has 16 amino acids. Looked up from germline, CDR1 is LNHDA and CDR2 is SQIVND (reference sequence). CDR3 residues: CASMARGQGGFYEQYF. DNA for the CDR3: TGTGCCAGTATGGCAAGGGGTCAAGGGGGCTTCTACGAGCAGTACTTC. Variable domain in full (rest from reference TRBV19 and TRBJ2-7): DGGITQSPKYLFRKEGQNVTLSCEQNLNHDAMYWYRQDPGQGLRLIYYSQIVNDFQKGDIAEGYSVSREKKESFPLTVTSAQKNPTAFYLCASMARGQGGFYEQYFGPGTRLTVT.

The chain combines TRBV20-1 with TRBJ2-7; D ambiguous. The length of the CDR3 is 11 residues. Germline CDR1 and CDR2: DFQATT and SNEGSKA (reference sequence). V dropped 7 bases and J dropped 1 base, with 8 bases sitting between them. DNA of the CDR3: TGCAGTGGTCAGGCGTCCTACGAGCAGTACTTC. It translates to CSGQASYEQYF.

This chain links TRBV2 with TRBJ2-7, with a possible D match to TRBD1 (5 bases). The CDR3 is 14 amino acids. Trimming removed 4 bases from V and 3 bases from J, with 13 bases in between. Germline CDR1 reads SNHLY; CDR2 reads FYNNEI. The CDR3 coding sequence is TGTGCCAGCAGTGCCAGGGCCCAATTCTACGAGCAGTACTTC. Amino acid sequence: CASSARAQFYEQYF.

The chain employs TRBV7-9 and TRBJ1-5; TRBD1 matches at 10 bases. Looked up from germline, CDR1 is SEHNR and CDR2 is FQNEAQ (reference sequence). With 5 bases clipped from V and 0 bases from J, the junction kept 4 bases outside the gene matches. The CDR3 spans 16 residues. CDR3 amino acids: CASSAGQGSSNQPQHF. The DNA for the CDR3 is TGTGCCAGCAGCGCGGGACAGGGGAGTAGCAATCAGCCCCAGCATTTT.

The rearrangement uses TRBV11-3 and TRBJ2-1; 8 bases fit TRBD2. J gave up 0 bases and V 1 base, and 2 bases lay outside the gene matches. The CDR3 is made up of 16 amino acids. Germline V CDR1 and CDR2: SGHNT, YENEEA. The chain's CDR3 is CASSLAAGGSYNEQFF. Written as DNA, the CDR3 is TGTGCCAGCAGCTTAGCTGCGGGGGGCTCCTACAATGAGCAGTTCTTC. Drawing the rest from reference TRBV11-3 and TRBJ2-1, the complete variable domain is EAGVVQSPRYKIIEKKQPVAFWCNPISGHNTLYWYLQNLGQGPELLIRYENEEAVDDSQLPKDRFSAERLKGVDSTLKIQPAELGDSAVYLCASSLAAGGSYNEQFFGPGTRLTVL.

The chain is built from TRBV27 and TRBJ1-1, with TRBD1 identical over 9 bases. Per germline, CDR1 MNHEY and CDR2 SMNVEV (reference sequence). The CDR3 extends over 15 amino acids. Losses at the gene ends were 5 bases for V and 5 bases for J; bases not matched to a gene: 9. CDR3 region: CASSGTGMDGTEAFF. In DNA form, the CDR3 reads TGTGCCAGCAGTGGGACAGGGATGGATGGAACTGAAGCTTTCTTT.